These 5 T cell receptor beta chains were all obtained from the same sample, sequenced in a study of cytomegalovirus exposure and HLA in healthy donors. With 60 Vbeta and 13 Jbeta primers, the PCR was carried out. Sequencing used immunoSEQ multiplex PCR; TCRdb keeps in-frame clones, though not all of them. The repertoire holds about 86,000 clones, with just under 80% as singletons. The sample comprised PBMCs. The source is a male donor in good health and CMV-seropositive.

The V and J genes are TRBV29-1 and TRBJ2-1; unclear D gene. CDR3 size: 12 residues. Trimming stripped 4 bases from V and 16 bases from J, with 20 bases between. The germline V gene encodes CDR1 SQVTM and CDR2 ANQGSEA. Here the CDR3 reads CSVAGQSASNFF. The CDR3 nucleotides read TGCAGCGTTGCGGGTCAGTCCGCCTCCAACTTCTTC.

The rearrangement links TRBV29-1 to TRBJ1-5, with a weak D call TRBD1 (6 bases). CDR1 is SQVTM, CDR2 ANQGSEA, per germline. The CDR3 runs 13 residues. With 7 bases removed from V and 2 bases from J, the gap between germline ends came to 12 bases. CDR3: CSAGEDGNQPQHF. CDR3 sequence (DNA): TGCAGCGCAGGGGAAGACGGCAATCAGCCCCAGCATTTT.

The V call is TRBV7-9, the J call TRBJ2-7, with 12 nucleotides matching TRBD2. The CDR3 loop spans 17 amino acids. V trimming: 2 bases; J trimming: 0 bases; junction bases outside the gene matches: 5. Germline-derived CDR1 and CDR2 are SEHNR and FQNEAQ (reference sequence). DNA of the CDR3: TGTGCCAGCAGCTTAACCCTAGCGGGAGGGTACTCCTACGAGCAGTACTTC. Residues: CASSLTLAGGYSYEQYF.

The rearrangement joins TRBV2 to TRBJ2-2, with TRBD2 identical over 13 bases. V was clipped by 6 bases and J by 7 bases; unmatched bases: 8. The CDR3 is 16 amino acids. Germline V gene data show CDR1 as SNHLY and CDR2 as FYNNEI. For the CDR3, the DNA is TGTGCCAGCAGGGGGACTAGCGGGGTCCGGGGCGGGGAGCTGTTTTTT. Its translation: CASRGTSGVRGGELFF.

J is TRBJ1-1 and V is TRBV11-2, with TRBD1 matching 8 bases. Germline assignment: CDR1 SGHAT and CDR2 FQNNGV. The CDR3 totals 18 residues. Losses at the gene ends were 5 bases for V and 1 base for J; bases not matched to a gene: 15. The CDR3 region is CASSPQPTGVGGNTEAFF. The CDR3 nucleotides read TGTGCCAGCAGCCCACAACCGACAGGGGTCGGAGGGAACACTGAAGCTTTCTTT.